This entry describes one T cell receptor (beta chain). Its matching antigen is unknown. Clones were sequenced by immunoSEQ multiplex PCR, and TCRdb holds only the in-frame ones, with some missing. The data show hundreds of thousands of clones, about 95% seen once. The naive CD8 population came from CD45RO-negative cells selected for CCR7, without terminally differentiated effector memory CD45RA+ cells. The entry originates in a study of shared clonotypes between healthy human individuals. General study findings and limits: The diversity represented, both genetic and in exposure history, was limited by few donors. Non-shared clonotypes had lower generation probabilities than those shared by all four donors.

The sequenced sample consisted of naive CD8+ T cells sorted from blood. This clonotype was obtained from a woman aged 25-40 years in good health.

In DNA, the CDR3 is TGTGCCAGCAGCGTAGGGGCTGATCTAGCCAAAAACATTCAGTACTTC. Translated: CASSVGADLAKNIQYF. This chain uses TRBV9 with TRBJ2-4; D is unclear. Trimming took 0 bases from V and 0 from J, leaving 10 bases between them. This CDR3 spans 16 amino acids. Germline CDR1 is SGDLS and CDR2 is YYNGEE.